This T cell receptor (beta chain) came from a study of beta chain features in type 1 diabetes. CDR1 is SGDLS, CDR2 YYNGEE, per germline. Trimming shortened V by 4 bases and J by 4 bases, and 14 bases separated the two germline ends. The CDR3 contains 14 residues. TCRB transcripts that were expressed got sequenced, as all of the isolated RNA had been reverse transcribed. TCRdb's table, derived via immunoSEQ multiplex PCR, lists solely in-frame clones and lacks some. The sample comprises around 140,000 clones, 8.5% to 12% of which are singletons, and approximately 1.3% rests with the top ten. The clonotype originates from a man between 18 and 35 years old in good health. The chain joins TRBV9 to TRBJ1-1, with D possibly being TRBD1 (5 bases). Sequenced sample: naive CD4+ T cells from blood. The CDR3, as DNA: TGTGCCAGCAGCCCTCATGGGGGGGGCACTGAAGCTTTCTTT. It yields the protein CASSPHGGGTEAFF.